This T cell receptor beta chain was sequenced for a study of OX40 agonist ivuxolimab in advanced cancers. At the level of the study: Of the patients, three showed partial responses, one with hepatocellular carcinoma and two with cutaneous melanoma. General study points: Among expanded peripheral T cells, antigen specificity went undetermined.

With regard to this clone: Its specificity is unknown.

The table came from immunoSEQ multiplex PCR; TCRdb's copy has only in-frame clones and leaves some out. Of 65,000 to 95,000 clones in the sample, roughly 84% were seen once. Sampled blood was obtained at baseline, cycle 4 day 1, and cycle 7 day 1. The sample in question was CD4+ or CD8+ T cells sorted from blood, obtained in a trial of the OX40 agonist ivuxolimab. The origin of this receptor is an adult with an advanced solid tumor such as melanoma, head and neck, liver or kidney cancer.

Here the CDR3 DNA reads TGTGCCATCGGGGGGGGCGGGAGCCGAGAGACCCAGTACTTC. The encoded protein is CAIGGGGSRETQYF. This sequence joins TRBV10-3 and TRBJ2-5, with D maybe TRBD2 (7 bases). Germline V CDR1 and CDR2: ENHRY, SYGVKD. The V and J ends lost 8 bases and 4 bases respectively, with 17 bases between them. The CDR3 spans 14 residues.